The 11 T cell receptor beta chains in this list originate from one sample, sequenced in a study of cytomegalovirus exposure and HLA in healthy donors. PCR primers comprised 60 Vbeta and 13 Jbeta primers. Sequencing was performed with immunoSEQ multiplex PCR; in TCRdb, only in-frame clones are kept and a portion is missing. The sample shows 90,000 or so clones, under 80% of them seen only once. The specimen sequenced was PBMCs. These receptors were taken from a boy younger than 18 in good health and CMV-seronegative.

The V call is TRBV4-3, the J call TRBJ1-2; no definite D call. Germline lookup yields CDR1 LGHNA and CDR2 YSLEER. CDR3 length: 16 residues. The V end lost 0 bases, the J end lost 7 bases, and 18 bases lay between the germline ends. CDR3 residues: CASSQDEGIHMGGYTF. For the CDR3, the DNA is TGCGCCAGCAGCCAAGATGAGGGCATACATATGGGTGGCTACACCTTC.

J is TRBJ2-7 and V is TRBV7-8; D is perhaps TRBD1 (6 bases). The germline V gene has CDR1 SGHVS and CDR2 FQNEAQ. The CDR3 is made up of 14 amino acids. Trimming left V 6 bases short and J 0 bases short, with 12 bases between. The CDR3 bases are TGTGCCAGCAGTTATGGGACAAACTCCTACGAGCAGTACTTC. Its translation is CASSYGTNSYEQYF.

The sample holds a few counts of this clone. This chain joins TRBV28 and TRBJ1-5; 11 bases are a match to TRBD1. Unmatched junction bases numbered 6, after V lost 6 bases and J lost 5 bases. The CDR3 length is 15 residues. CDR1 MDHEN and CDR2 SYDVKM come from the germline V gene. This CDR3 reads CASRDRGRDDQPQHF. The CDR3 DNA sequence: TGTGCCAGCAGGGACAGGGGGCGCGACGATCAGCCCCAGCATTTT.

The rearrangement links TRBV27 to TRBJ2-1, with D maybe TRBD2 (5 bases). Trimming cost V 6 bases and J 6 bases, with 9 bases left between them. The CDR3 covers 12 residues. Germline values: CDR1 MNHEY, CDR2 SMNVEV (reference sequence). The CDR3 DNA sequence: TGTGCCAGCAGAGGGCTAGCCAATGAGCAGTTCTTC. It translates to CASRGLANEQFF.

This clone came up a few times. CDR3: CASSLWQGNQPQHF. The CDR3, as DNA: TGTGCCAGCAGTTTATGGCAGGGCAATCAGCCCCAGCATTTT. The V gene is TRBV28, the J gene TRBJ1-5; no clear D gene. The CDR3 length is 14 residues. The V gene lost 0 bases and the J gene lost 2 bases, with 5 bases spanning the gap. Germline CDR1 reads MDHEN; CDR2 reads SYDVKM.

The rearrangement joins TRBV29-1 to TRBJ2-5, with 12 bases matching TRBD2. V gave up 2 bases and J gave up 5 bases; unmatched junction bases: 6. In germline, CDR1 is SQVTM, CDR2 ANQGSEA. The CDR3 runs 15 residues. CDR3 nucleotides: TGCAGCGTTGAAAAACTAGCGGGGGGCTGGGAGACCCAGTACTTC. Translation gives CSVEKLAGGWETQYF.

CDR3 nucleotides: TGCGCCAGCAGCCAAGACCGGGTTCGAGAGACCTACGAGCAGTACTTC. Residues: CASSQDRVRETYEQYF. The V gene is TRBV4-3, the J gene TRBJ2-7; D gene unclear. CDR1 and CDR2 from the germline V gene are LGHNA and YSLEER. The CDR3 has 16 amino acids. Trimming left V 0 bases short and J 2 bases short, with 14 bases between.

The chain uses TRBV27 and TRBJ2-1; no reliable D call. The ends were cut back, 6 bases at V and 7 bases at J, with 7 bases in the middle. This CDR3 is 11 amino acids long. Per the germline V gene, CDR1 is MNHEY and CDR2 is SMNVEV (reference sequence). The CDR3 here is CASSSRNEQFF. As DNA, the CDR3 is TGTGCCAGCAGCTCTCGGAATGAGCAGTTCTTC.

The V gene is TRBV4-3, the J gene TRBJ2-3, with TRBD2 as a possible D gene (5 bases). The CDR3 spans 18 residues. Germline V gene data show CDR1 as LGHNA and CDR2 as YSLEER. Trimming pared 0 bases from V and 0 bases from J, leaving 16 bases between. CDR3 in DNA: TGCGCCAGCAGCCAAGATCGTGGGCTAGCCGATAGCACAGATACGCAGTATTTT. Amino acids: CASSQDRGLADSTDTQYF.

This clone was found once. One junction end disagrees with the germline gene, perhaps due to a read error. This chain uses TRBV19 with TRBJ1-2; perhaps TRBD1 as D (6 bases). The CDR3 is made up of 12 amino acids. Germline V gene data show CDR1 as LNHDA and CDR2 as SQIVND (reference sequence). The CDR3 DNA is TGTGCCAGTAGTATACAGGGGTCTGGCTTCACCTTC. It specifies CASSIQGSGFTF.

V usage is TRBV7-6 and J usage is TRBJ2-7; perhaps TRBD1 as D (6 bases). From germline, CDR1 is SGHVS and CDR2 FNYEAQ. There are 15 residues in the CDR3. V was cut by 0 bases and J by 3 bases, with 12 bases left in between. The CDR3 coding sequence is TGTGCCAGCAGCTTAGCGGAAGGACAGAACTACGAGCAGTACTTC. The encoded protein is CASSLAEGQNYEQYF.